The clone carrying this TCR beta chain was found a few times. Its antigen is not known. This entry comes from a study of CD8+ T cells in alopecia areata. Study-wide background: Patients in the treated group were given tofacitinib by mouth, 5 to 10 mg twice a day. Study-wide results and limits: There were many expanded lesional clones persisting in scalp and blood during tofacitinib. In scalp samples, resident alphabeta T cells of normal skin are also sequenced.

Treatment reported: oral pan-JAK inhibitor, 5-10 mg twice daily. Extracted from the samples, RNA was reverse transcribed into cDNA to serve as the sequencing template. Clones were read by immunoSEQ multiplex PCR, and TCRdb kept only the in-frame ones, dropping some. Of under 250,000 clones in the sample, under 70% were seen once. With V trimmed by 4 bases and J by 0 bases, 2 bases remained unmatched. This CDR3 contains 15 residues. The germline gives CDR1 SGHDN, CDR2 FVKESK. This TCR came from a human donor with alopecia areata. This sample comprised CD4+ T cells sorted from blood, obtained around week 44, from a patient treated with tofacitinib. The gene calls are TRBV14 and TRBJ2-1, with 8 nucleotides matching TRBD1. CDR3 nucleotides: TGTGCCAGCAGCCCCACAGGGGGCTCCTACAATGAGCAGTTCTTC. Translation: CASSPTGGSYNEQFF. Full variable domain (rest looked up from reference TRBV14 and TRBJ2-1): EAGVTQFPSHSVIEKGQTVTLRCDPISGHDNLYWYRRVMGKEIKFLLHFVKESKQDESGMPNNRFLAERTGGTYSTLKVQPAELEDSGVYFCASSPTGGSYNEQFFGPGTRLTVL.